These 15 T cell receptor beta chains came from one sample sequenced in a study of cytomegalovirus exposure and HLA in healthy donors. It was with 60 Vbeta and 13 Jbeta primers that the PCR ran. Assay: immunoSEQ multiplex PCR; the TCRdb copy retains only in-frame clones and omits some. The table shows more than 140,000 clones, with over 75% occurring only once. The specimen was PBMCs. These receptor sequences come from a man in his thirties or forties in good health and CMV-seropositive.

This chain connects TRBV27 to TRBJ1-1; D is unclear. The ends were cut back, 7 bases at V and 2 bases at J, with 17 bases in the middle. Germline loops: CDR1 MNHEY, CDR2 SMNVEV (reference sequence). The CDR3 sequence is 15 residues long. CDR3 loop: CASTYSPGANTEAFF. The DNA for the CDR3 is TGTGCCAGCACCTACTCCCCCGGAGCTAACACTGAAGCTTTCTTT.

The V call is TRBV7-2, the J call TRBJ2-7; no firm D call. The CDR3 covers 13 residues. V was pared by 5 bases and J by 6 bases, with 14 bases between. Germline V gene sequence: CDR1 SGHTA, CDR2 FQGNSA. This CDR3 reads CASSQDQFGEQYF. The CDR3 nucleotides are TGTGCCAGCAGCCAAGATCAATTCGGCGAGCAGTACTTC.

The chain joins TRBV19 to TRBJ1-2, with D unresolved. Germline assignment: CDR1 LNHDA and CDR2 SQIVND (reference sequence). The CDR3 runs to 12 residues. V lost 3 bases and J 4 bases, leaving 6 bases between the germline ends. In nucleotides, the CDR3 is TGTGCCAGTAGTATTGTGGCCTATGGCTACACCTTC. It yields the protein CASSIVAYGYTF.

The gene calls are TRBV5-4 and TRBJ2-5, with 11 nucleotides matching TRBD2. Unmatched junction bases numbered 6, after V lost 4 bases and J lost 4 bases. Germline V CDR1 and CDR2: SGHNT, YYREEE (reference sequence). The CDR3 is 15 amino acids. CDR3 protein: CASSRTSGSGETQYF. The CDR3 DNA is TGTGCCAGCAGCAGAACTAGCGGGAGCGGAGAGACCCAGTACTTC.

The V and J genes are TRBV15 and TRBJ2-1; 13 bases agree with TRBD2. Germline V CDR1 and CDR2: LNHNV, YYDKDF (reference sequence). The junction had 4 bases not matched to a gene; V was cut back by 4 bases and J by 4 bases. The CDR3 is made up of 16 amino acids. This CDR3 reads CATSKGTSGIYNEQFF. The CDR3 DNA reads TGTGCCACCAGCAAAGGGACTAGCGGGATATACAATGAGCAGTTCTTC.

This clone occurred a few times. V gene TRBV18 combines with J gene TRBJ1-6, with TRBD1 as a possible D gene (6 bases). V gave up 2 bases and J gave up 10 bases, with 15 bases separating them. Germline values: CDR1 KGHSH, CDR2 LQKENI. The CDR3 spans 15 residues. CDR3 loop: CASSPEGTGQSPLHF. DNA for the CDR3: TGTGCCAGCTCACCAGAAGGAACAGGGCAATCACCCCTCCACTTT.

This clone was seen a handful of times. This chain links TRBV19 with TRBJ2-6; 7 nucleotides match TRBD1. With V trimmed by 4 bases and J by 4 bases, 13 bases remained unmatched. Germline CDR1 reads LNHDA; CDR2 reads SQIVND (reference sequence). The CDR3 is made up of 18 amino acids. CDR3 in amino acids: CASSTPFRGRQGANVLTF. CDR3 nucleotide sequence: TGTGCCAGTAGTACTCCATTTAGGGGGCGCCAAGGGGCCAACGTCCTGACTTTC.

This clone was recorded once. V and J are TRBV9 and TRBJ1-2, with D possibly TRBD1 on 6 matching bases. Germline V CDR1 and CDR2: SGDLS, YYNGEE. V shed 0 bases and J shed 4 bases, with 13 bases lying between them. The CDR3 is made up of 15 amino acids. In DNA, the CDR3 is TGTGCCAGCAGCGTAGCTGGCAGGGGCAGCTATGGCTACACCTTC. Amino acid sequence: CASSVAGRGSYGYTF.

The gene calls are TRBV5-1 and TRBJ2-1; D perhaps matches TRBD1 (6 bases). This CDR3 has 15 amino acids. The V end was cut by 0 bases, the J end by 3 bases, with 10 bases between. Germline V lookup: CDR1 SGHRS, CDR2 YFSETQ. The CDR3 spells CASSLAGQLYNEQFF. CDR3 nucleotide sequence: TGCGCCAGCAGCTTGGCCGGACAGCTCTACAATGAGCAGTTCTTC.

CDR3 coding DNA: TGTGCCAGCAGCCATGACAGTGGCTCTGGAAACACCATATATTTT. This translates into CASSHDSGSGNTIYF. The chain links TRBV7-9 to TRBJ1-3, with D perhaps matching TRBD1 (5 bases). Germline V gene data show CDR1 as SEHNR and CDR2 as FQNEAQ (reference sequence). V gave up 5 bases and J gave up 0 bases, with 11 bases separating them. The CDR3 is 15 residues long.

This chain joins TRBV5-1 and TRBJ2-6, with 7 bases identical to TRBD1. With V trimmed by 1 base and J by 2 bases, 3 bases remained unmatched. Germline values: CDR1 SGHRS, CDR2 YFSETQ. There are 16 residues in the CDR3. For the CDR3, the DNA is TGCGCCAGCAGCTTGATGGGGACAGCTGGGGCCAACGTCCTGACTTTC. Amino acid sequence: CASSLMGTAGANVLTF.

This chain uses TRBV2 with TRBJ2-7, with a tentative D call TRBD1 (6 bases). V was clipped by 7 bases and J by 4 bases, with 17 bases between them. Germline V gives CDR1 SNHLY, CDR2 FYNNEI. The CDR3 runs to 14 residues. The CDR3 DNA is TGTGCCAGCAAGGACAGTTACTCGGGTTACGAGCAGTACTTC. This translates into CASKDSYSGYEQYF.

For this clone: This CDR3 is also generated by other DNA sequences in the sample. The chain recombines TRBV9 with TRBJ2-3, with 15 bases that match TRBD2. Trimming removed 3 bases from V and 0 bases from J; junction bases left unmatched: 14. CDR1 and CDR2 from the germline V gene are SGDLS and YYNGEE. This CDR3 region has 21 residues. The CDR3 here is CASSAFPPGTSGGTSTDTQYF. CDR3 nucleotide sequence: TGTGCCAGCAGCGCCTTCCCCCCCGGGACTAGCGGGGGGACTAGCACAGATACGCAGTATTTT. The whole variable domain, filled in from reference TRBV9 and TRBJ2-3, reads DSGVTQTPKHLITATGQRVTLRCSPRSGDLSVYWYQQSLDQGLQFLIQYYNGEERAKGNILERFSAQQFPDLHSELNLSSLELGDSALYFCASSAFPPGTSGGTSTDTQYFGPGTRLTVL.

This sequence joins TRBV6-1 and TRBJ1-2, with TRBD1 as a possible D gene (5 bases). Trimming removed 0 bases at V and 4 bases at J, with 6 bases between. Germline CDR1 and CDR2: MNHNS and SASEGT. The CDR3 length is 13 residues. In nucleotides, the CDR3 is TGTGCCAGCAGTGAAGCGGGGGGCTATGGCTACACCTTC. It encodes CASSEAGGYGYTF.

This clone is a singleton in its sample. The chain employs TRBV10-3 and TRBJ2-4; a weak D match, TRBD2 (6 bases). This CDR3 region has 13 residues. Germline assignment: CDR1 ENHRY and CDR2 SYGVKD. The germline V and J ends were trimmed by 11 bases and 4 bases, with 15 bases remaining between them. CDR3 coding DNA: TGTGCCTCTGCCCGGGGGAGGAAAAACATTCAGTACTTC. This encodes CASARGRKNIQYF.